This T cell receptor beta chain was retrieved from a study of T-cell memory formation after mild COVID-19. The CDR3 contains 17 residues. Per the germline V gene, CDR1 is SGDLS and CDR2 is YYNGEE. V was clipped by 0 bases and J by 1 base, with 16 bases between them. General study results and limits: CD4/CD8 balance held among clones contracting day 15 to 85, and later expanders leaned CD4+. CM and EM subsets held most contracting CD4+ clones; EMRA held CD8+ ones. Cross-reactive memory appears to have joined, as suggested by some responding clones showing up in pre-infection memory.

From the 5' RACE reads, TCRdb called clonotypes with MiXCR, one entry per CDR3 protein. The sample gives roughly 300,000 distinct CDR3 sequences, approximately 8.4% of which show up once; 22% is in the top ten. Turning to this clonotype: Antigen specificity is unknown.

The chain is built from TRBV9 and TRBJ2-5, with D possibly matching TRBD2 (5 bases). This TCR derives from a man aged 18 to 30 who had mild COVID-19 (a few samples of this study predate the infection). Cell type and time point are not known. Sequenced input: PBMCs or a T cell subset sorted from them (not recorded which). CDR3 bases: TGTGCCAGCAGCGTAGCTGAGGTCGGAGGCGGCCAAGAGACCCAGTACTTC. Translating it yields CASSVAEVGGGQETQYF.